What follows are 15 T cell receptor beta chains derived from one specimen sequenced in a study of T cells in Graves' hyperthyroidism and ophthalmopathy. RNA transcripts gave rise to amplified TCR beta CDR3 regions. The study used the HTBI primer set for a first-round RT-PCR of the TCR CDR3. TCRdb independently ran MiXCR on the multiplex PCR reads; one entry per CDR3 protein. The sample has 380,000 or so distinct CDR3 sequences; 14% are singletons. The sample comprised blood. The receptors were sampled from a woman aged 25-40 years with Graves' hyperthyroidism.

J is TRBJ2-2 and V is TRBV7-2, with D hard to call. CDR1 and CDR2 (germline): SGHTA, FQGNSA. The CDR3 is made up of 13 amino acids. V was clipped by 4 bases and J by 3 bases, with 6 bases between them. The CDR3 coding sequence is TGTGCCAGCAGCTCCCTCCACACCGGGGAGCTGTTTTTT. Encoded protein: CASSSLHTGELFF.

V usage is TRBV20-1 and J usage is TRBJ1-6; the match to TRBD1 covers 7 bases. The V segment lost 0 bases and the J segment 7 bases; nucleotides outside the gene matches: 3. Germline CDR1 DFQATT, CDR2 SNEGSKA (reference sequence). This CDR3 region has 14 residues. DNA of the CDR3: TGCAGTGCTAGAGAGCAGGGGGTAAATTCACCCCTCCACTTT. Its translation is CSAREQGVNSPLHF.

At least ten counts were recorded for this clonotype. V usage is TRBV28 and J usage is TRBJ2-5; 7 bases align to TRBD1. Per the germline V gene, CDR1 is MDHEN and CDR2 is SYDVKM. V was pared by 8 bases and J by 3 bases, with 3 bases of the junction left unmatched. The CDR3 has 12 amino acids. This chain's CDR3 is CASPGTEETQYF. As DNA, the CDR3 is TGTGCCAGCCCAGGGACAGAAGAGACCCAGTACTTC.

The chain is built from TRBV28 and TRBJ2-2; D ambiguous. Germline CDR1 and CDR2: MDHEN and SYDVKM. This CDR3 contains 13 residues. V gave up 7 bases and J gave up 1 base, with 7 bases separating them. For the CDR3, the DNA is TGTGCCAGCAAACCCGGGAACACCGGGGAGCTGTTTTTT. This gives the protein CASKPGNTGELFF.

This clonotype was detected many times. The chain combines TRBV6-1 with TRBJ2-5; perhaps TRBD2 as D (5 bases). The CDR3 covers 13 residues. V lost 5 bases to trimming and J lost 7 bases, with 14 bases between them. CDR1 and CDR2 (germline): MNHNS, SASEGT. The CDR3 reads CASSNGPGGTQYF. In nucleotides, the CDR3 is TGTGCCAGCAGTAACGGCCCTGGAGGGACCCAGTACTTC.

This clonotype was counted ten times or more. CDR3 nucleotide sequence: TGTGCCAGCCAACCGCTGGGGGGGTCTAGTTTCGAGCAGTACTTC. This codes for CASQPLGGSSFEQYF. J is TRBJ2-7 and V is TRBV28, with 7 bases identical to TRBD2. V was clipped by 8 bases and J by 6 bases; unmatched bases: 16. The CDR3 consists of 15 residues. From germline, CDR1 is MDHEN and CDR2 SYDVKM.

This clonotype was counted ten times or more. CDR3 protein: CASSLVLYNEQFF. The CDR3 coding sequence is TGTGCCAGCAGCTTGGTCCTATACAATGAGCAGTTCTTC. The chain couples TRBV5-6 to TRBJ2-1; D is unresolved. In germline, CDR1 is SGHDT, CDR2 YYEEEE. The CDR3 sequence is 13 residues long. Trimming shortened V by 0 bases and J by 4 bases, and 5 bases separated the two germline ends.

This clonotype was counted many times. The chain has TRBV6-2 or TRBV6-3 and TRBJ2-7, with a weak D call TRBD2 (6 bases). CDR1 is MNHEY and CDR2 is SVGEGT in the germline V gene. The V and J ends lost 6 bases and 5 bases respectively, with 17 bases between them. The CDR3 has 14 amino acids. CDR3 region: CASSLLRGTDEQYF. CDR3 sequence (DNA): TGTGCCAGCAGCTTGCTCCGGGGGACGGACGAGCAGTACTTC.

The sample holds a few counts of this clonotype. This chain links TRBV6-1 with TRBJ1-1; D is undetermined. Trimming left V 3 bases short and J 5 bases short, with 4 bases between. CDR1 and CDR2 (germline): MNHNS, SASEGT. The CDR3 spans 11 residues. CDR3 region: CASSDYTEAFF. In DNA form, the CDR3 reads TGTGCCAGCAGTGATTATACTGAAGCTTTCTTT.

This clonotype appeared many times. The gene calls are TRBV12-3 or TRBV12-4 and TRBJ1-5, with D possibly TRBD1 on 6 matching bases. V lost 6 bases and J lost 11, with 14 bases in between. The CDR3 extends over 12 amino acids. DNA of the CDR3: TGTGCCAGCAGCCTACAGGGCAGGGCCCAGCATTTT. Translating gives CASSLQGRAQHF.

This clonotype was counted at least ten times. The chain has TRBV6-1 and TRBJ2-3, with D possibly matching TRBD2 (6 bases). From germline, CDR1 is MNHNS and CDR2 SASEGT. This CDR3 is 13 amino acids long. Trimming cost V 7 bases and J 6 bases, with 14 bases left between them. The DNA for the CDR3 is TGTGCCAGCATGGTTCCGGGAGTGGATACGCAGTATTTT. It is translated as CASMVPGVDTQYF.

To note about this clonotype: A much larger clonotype is one base distant, so this may be a read error. CDR3 DNA: TGTGCCAGCGGGCCTGACAGGGGATTCCACGAGCAGTACTTC. It specifies CASGPDRGFHEQYF. V and J are TRBV6-1 and TRBJ2-7; 8 bases map to TRBD1. Germline V gene sequence: CDR1 MNHNS, CDR2 SASEGT. This CDR3 comprises 14 residues. With 8 bases clipped from V and 5 bases from J, the junction kept 11 bases outside the gene matches.

This clonotype was counted only a few times. V is TRBV27 and J is TRBJ2-1; weak D call: TRBD1 (6 bases). Germline lookup yields CDR1 MNHEY and CDR2 SMNVEV (reference sequence). The V gene lost 6 bases and the J gene lost 5 bases, with 26 bases spanning the gap. This CDR3 has 18 amino acids. This CDR3 is CASSLAGPGWTENNEQFF. The CDR3 bases are TGTGCCAGCAGCCTCGCGGGTCCGGGGTGGACAGAAAACAATGAGCAGTTCTTC.

A remark on this clonotype: This CDR3 fails to terminate in the conserved phenylalanine or tryptophan, so it likely reflects a read error. The J gene is TRBJ1-2, the V gene TRBV29-1; TRBD1 aligns across 11 bases. The ends lost 3 bases at V and 7 bases at J; junction bases unmatched: 4. Germline CDR1 SQVTM, CDR2 ANQGSEA. The CDR3 has 13 residues. The CDR3 reads CSVEDRGRIGYTL. For the CDR3, the DNA is TGCAGCGTTGAGGACAGGGGGCGTATTGGCTACACCCTC.

The J gene is TRBJ1-5, the V gene TRBV6-2 or TRBV6-3, with D possibly being TRBD1 (6 bases). Germline V lookup: CDR1 MNHEY, CDR2 SVGEGT. V shed 6 bases and J shed 3 bases, with 12 bases lying between them. The CDR3 extends over 14 amino acids. This CDR3 reads CASRSTGPNQPQHF. The CDR3 region has the DNA TGTGCCAGCAGGAGTACAGGGCCCAATCAGCCCCAGCATTTT.